This TCR beta chain was sequenced for a study of T cell changes during pregnancy in multiple sclerosis. The repertoire was sequenced with immunoSEQ multiplex PCR; TCRdb's copy has only in-frame clones and lacks some. The sample consists of approximately 130,000 clones, about 95% of them appearing once. Sample: peripheral blood, taken after pregnancy. The source of this sequence is a female donor with multiple sclerosis, enrolled in a pregnancy study.

The CDR3 is CASSDRETQYF. The DNA for the CDR3 is TGCGCCAGCAGTGATAGAGAGACCCAGTACTTC. The chain is built from TRBV10-1 and TRBJ2-5; D is unclear. The length of the CDR3 is 11 residues. In germline, CDR1 is WNHNN, CDR2 SYGVQD (reference sequence). Trimming took 3 bases from V and 4 from J, leaving 3 bases between them.